These 17 T cell receptor beta chains were sequenced from one sample in a study of cytomegalovirus exposure and HLA in healthy donors. Both 60 Vbeta primers and 13 Jbeta primers went into the PCR. Only in-frame clones appear in the TCRdb table, and some are missing; sequencing was by immunoSEQ multiplex PCR. The sample lists about 210,000 clones; about three quarters were seen once. The source material was PBMCs. The source is a male donor in good health and CMV-seronegative.

V usage is TRBV28 and J usage is TRBJ1-2; unclear D gene. CDR1 MDHEN and CDR2 SYDVKM come from the germline V gene. This CDR3 is built from 13 residues. V was clipped by 3 bases and J by 5 bases, with 10 bases between them. CDR3 bases: TGTGCCAGCAGTTTCAGACGAGGTTATGGCTACACCTTC. Its translation is CASSFRRGYGYTF.

This clone was detected once. The rearrangement uses TRBV28 and TRBJ2-1; 8 bases fit TRBD2. Per germline, CDR1 MDHEN and CDR2 SYDVKM. The V segment lost 9 bases and the J segment 4 bases; nucleotides outside the gene matches: 14. The CDR3 sequence is 16 residues long. CDR3 sequence reads: CASPPGPERGYNEQFF. The CDR3 region has the DNA TGTGCCAGTCCCCCGGGACCCGAGCGGGGGTACAATGAGCAGTTCTTC.

The chain recombines TRBV7-8 with TRBJ1-3; 9 positions match TRBD1. V shed 5 bases, J shed 0 bases, and the junction held 8 bases outside the gene matches. Germline V lookup: CDR1 SGHVS, CDR2 FQNEAQ. This CDR3 comprises 17 residues. CDR3 sequence (DNA): TGTGCCAGCAGCCTCTGGACAGGGGCCAGCTCTGGAAACACCATATATTTT. It yields the protein CASSLWTGASSGNTIYF. Full variable domain (missing parts from reference TRBV7-8 and TRBJ1-3): GAGVSQSPRYKVAKRGQDVALRCDPISGHVSLFWYQQALGQGPEFLTYFQNEAQLDKSGLPSDRFFAERPEGSVSTLKIQRTQQEDSAVYLCASSLWTGASSGNTIYFGEGSWLTVV.

The J gene is TRBJ2-1, the V gene TRBV7-3, with D unresolved. Germline values: CDR1 SGHTA, CDR2 FQGTGA. The CDR3 has 15 amino acids. Trimming shortened V by 4 bases and J by 3 bases, and 13 bases separated the two germline ends. The chain's CDR3 is CASSSGFAYYNEQFF. The CDR3 DNA reads TGTGCCAGCAGCTCAGGTTTCGCGTACTACAATGAGCAGTTCTTC.

This clone is a singleton in its sample. This chain joins TRBV7-3 and TRBJ2-2, with 7 bases matching TRBD2. Germline loops: CDR1 SGHTA, CDR2 FQGTGA. There are 13 residues in the CDR3. The junction had 5 bases not matched to a gene; V was cut back by 3 bases and J by 10 bases. This CDR3 is CASSLGGSAELFF. The CDR3 DNA reads TGTGCCAGCAGCTTGGGCGGGAGCGCGGAGCTGTTTTTT.

This chain connects TRBV30 to TRBJ2-1; no definite D call. CDR3 length equals 14 residues. The V gene's germline CDR1 is GTSNPN and CDR2 SVGIG (reference sequence). The V end lost 0 bases, the J end lost 4 bases, and 10 bases lay between the germline ends. The CDR3 sequence is CAWSVKSEYNEQFF. CDR3 in DNA: TGTGCCTGGAGTGTAAAGTCGGAGTACAATGAGCAGTTCTTC.

The rearrangement uses TRBV7-8 and TRBJ2-2; no firm D call. V shed 6 bases and J shed 4 bases, with 6 bases lying between them. Germline CDR1 reads SGHVS; CDR2 reads FQNEAQ. The CDR3 loop spans 12 amino acids. CDR3 bases: TGTGCCAGCAGTCCTGTCACCGGGGAGCTGTTTTTT. As protein: CASSPVTGELFF.

The sample holds one count of this clone. V is TRBV27 and J is TRBJ1-4; 9 nucleotides line up with TRBD1. The CDR3 totals 15 residues. V gave up 4 bases and J gave up 6 bases; unmatched junction bases: 6. Germline loops: CDR1 MNHEY, CDR2 SMNVEV (reference sequence). CDR3 sequence (DNA): TGTGCCAGCAGTTCCTCGGGACAGGGTTATGAAAAACTGTTTTTT. The encoded protein is CASSSSGQGYEKLFF.

V gene TRBV7-2 combines with J gene TRBJ2-5; 12 bases align to TRBD2. Germline trimming cut 2 bases from V and 2 bases from J; bases unmatched to any gene: 6. The germline gives CDR1 SGHTA, CDR2 FQGNSA. This CDR3 comprises 17 residues. Here the CDR3 reads CASSLTSSGGAQETQYF. DNA for the CDR3: TGTGCCAGCAGCTTAACGTCTAGCGGGGGGGCTCAAGAGACCCAGTACTTC.

Comments on this clone: A read error may produce the germline difference seen at one junction end. Other DNA sequences within the sample encode an identical CDR3. J is TRBJ2-7 and V is TRBV4-1; perhaps D is TRBD1 or TRBD2 (6 bases each). CDR3 length: 15 residues. Germline lookup yields CDR1 MGHRA and CDR2 YSYEKL. CDR3 coding DNA: TGCGCCAGCAGTCAAGGGGGGCCTGCCCTATACGAGCAGTACTTC. Its translation is CASSQGGPALYEQYF.

CDR3 protein: CASSVDDSYEQYF. The CDR3 coding sequence is TGTGCCAGCAGCGTAGATGACAGCTACGAGCAGTACTTC. This chain joins TRBV9 and TRBJ2-7; D might be TRBD1 (5 bases). The V gene lost 0 bases and the J gene lost 3 bases, with 7 bases spanning the gap. CDR3 length: 13 amino acids. The germline V gene encodes CDR1 SGDLS and CDR2 YYNGEE.

This sequence joins TRBV9 and TRBJ2-3; 7 bases line up with TRBD1. CDR1 and CDR2 from the germline V gene are SGDLS and YYNGEE. The CDR3 totals 18 residues. The J segment lost 0 bases and the V segment lost 2 bases, leaving 12 bases of the junction unmatched. This CDR3 reads CASSVTGFMGGSTDTQYF. The CDR3, as DNA: TGTGCCAGCAGCGTGACAGGGTTTATGGGCGGGAGCACAGATACGCAGTATTTT.

This chain uses TRBV2 with TRBJ2-7, with D possibly being TRBD2 (6 bases). This CDR3 region has 12 residues. Germline CDR1 SNHLY, CDR2 FYNNEI. V lost 3 bases to trimming and J lost 7 bases, with 10 bases between them. CDR3 coding DNA: TGTGCCAGCAGTGAGGCTGGGGGGGAGCAGTACTTC. It is translated as CASSEAGGEQYF.

The J gene is TRBJ2-5, the V gene TRBV7-9; D perhaps matches TRBD1 (7 bases). The DNA end is more similar to TRBJ2-7, so the J call may be wrong. Germline V gene lookup returns CDR1 SEHNR and CDR2 FQNEAQ (reference sequence). The CDR3 is 16 amino acids. CDR3 sequence (DNA): TGTGCCAGCAGCCAGGGGGGACTGAAGAGCTCCTACGAGCAGTACTTC. Its translation is CASSQGGLKSSYEQYF.

The V call is TRBV15, the J call TRBJ2-1; D possibly corresponds to TRBD2 (6 bases). This CDR3 is 17 amino acids long. Between the trimmed V and J ends, which lost 0 bases and 4 bases, there was a span of 16 bases. CDR1 and CDR2 (germline): LNHNV, YYDKDF (reference sequence). CDR3 sequence reads: CATSRDEVAGRYNEQFF. The CDR3, as DNA: TGTGCCACCAGCAGAGATGAGGTGGCGGGGAGATACAATGAGCAGTTCTTC.

The chain couples TRBV30 to TRBJ1-2, with TRBD1 identical over 9 bases. CDR3 size: 16 residues. CDR1 is GTSNPN and CDR2 is SVGIG in the germline V gene (reference sequence). V gave up 1 base and J gave up 6 bases; unmatched junction bases: 12. The CDR3 sequence is CAWSDGGGTGQNGYTF. CDR3 nucleotide sequence: TGTGCCTGGAGTGACGGGGGAGGGACAGGGCAAAATGGCTACACCTTC.

In DNA, the CDR3 is TGTGCCAGCCGGGTGCGGCGCAATGAGCAGTTCTTC. Amino acid sequence: CASRVRRNEQFF. The gene calls are TRBV18 and TRBJ2-1, with D unclear. The CDR3 is 12 amino acids. Deletions cut 8 bases from V and 6 bases from J, with 11 bases between. Germline V gene lookup returns CDR1 KGHSH and CDR2 LQKENI.